The T cell receptor beta chain under discussion was sequenced for a study of blood T cell repertoires in COVID-19 (TCRdb year 2020). Regarding the complete study: Samples from collaborators originated in the United States, Italy and Spain and spanned both the acute and convalescent phases of COVID-19. The material from the prospective study consisted of cDNA or gDNA derived from T cells, B-cell-depleted T cells, or PBMCs. Subjects who had been exposed to COVID-19, were actively infected with it, or had recovered from it provided the deeply sampled blood TCRbeta repertoires that made up the dataset. A freely available public database, intended as a resource for researchers studying the immune response to SARS-CoV-2, is where the repertoires were released. Samples were obtained from the ongoing ImmuneRACE study (first 160 participants) and from 1,254 subjects provided by 6 global collaborators. A de-identified subject ID, COVID-19 status, age in years and sex were almost always included in the sample metadata. Where available, HLA class I and class II types were taken from metadata supplied by the sample provider and were not determined by assay-based typing.

The immunoSEQ Assay, a bias-controlled multiplex PCR, was used to amplify TCRbeta CDR3 regions from genomic DNA. The paper's data handling went like this. Nucleated cell counts per sample were estimated from amplification of reference gene primers within the assay. To quantify the absolute abundance of each unique TCRbeta CDR3 rearrangement, sequence reads were collapsed and filtered. For each sample, productive Simpson clonality was calculated by taking the square root of Simpson's diversity index across productive rearrangements. TCRdb re-hosts the immuneACCESS table, in-frame sequences only. Its copies lack some clones; in the studies checked, an unresolved V gene accounts for under half of them, and the cause for the rest is not known. V, J and clone size derive from that table, while D and trimming were established from the DNA sequence. A total of under 200,000 clones appear in this sample, more than 60% of them only once. The ten largest clones add up to roughly 3.1% of the sample.

Trimming accounts for 2 bases at V and 2 bases at J, while the number of junction bases matched to no gene is 12. Its CDR3 holds 17 amino acids, cysteine through phenylalanine. The read is trimmed to its CDR3 DNA, 51 bases read in frame from base 1. CDR1 and CDR2, per the germline V gene (reference sequence), are LNHDA and SQIVND. As concerns this clone: Its antigen specificity is not known. Per-base qualities were not stored, and no clone one base away is much larger.

Results the study describes overall, beyond this receptor: The quantity of clinical and demographic metadata differed by source and by participant and was supplied without curation.

Each collaborating institution followed its own protocols to collect whole blood in K2EDTA tubes. For TCRbeta analysis, collaborators shipped samples as frozen whole blood, isolated PBMCs, or DNA extracted from either of those sample types. This sequence originates from a man in his 70s with acute or convalescent COVID-19. The sequenced sample was peripheral blood. The V gene is TRBV19 and the J gene is TRBJ2-7, with 7 bases matching TRBD1. The CDR3 sequence is CASSILSSGTEAYEQYF. The base sequence is TGTGCCAGTAGTATACTCTCTTCGGGGACAGAGGCCTACGAGCAGTACTTC.